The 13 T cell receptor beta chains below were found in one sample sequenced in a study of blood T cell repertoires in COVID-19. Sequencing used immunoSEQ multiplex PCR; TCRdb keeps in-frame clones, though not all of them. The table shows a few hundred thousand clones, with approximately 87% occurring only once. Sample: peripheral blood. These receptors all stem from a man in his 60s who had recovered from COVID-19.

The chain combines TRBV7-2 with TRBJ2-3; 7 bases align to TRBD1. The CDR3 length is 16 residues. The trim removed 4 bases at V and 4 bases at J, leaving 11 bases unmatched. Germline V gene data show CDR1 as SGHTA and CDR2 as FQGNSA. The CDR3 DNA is TGTGCCAGCAGCTCTCGTTTGAGACAGGGTTCAGATACGCAGTATTTT. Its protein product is CASSSRLRQGSDTQYF.

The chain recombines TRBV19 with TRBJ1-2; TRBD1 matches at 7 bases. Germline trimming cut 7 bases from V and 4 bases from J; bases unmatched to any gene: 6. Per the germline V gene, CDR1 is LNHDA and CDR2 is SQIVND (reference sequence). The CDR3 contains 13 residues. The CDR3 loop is CASTKGQIYGYTF. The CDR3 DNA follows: TGTGCCAGTACCAAGGGACAGATCTATGGCTACACCTTC.

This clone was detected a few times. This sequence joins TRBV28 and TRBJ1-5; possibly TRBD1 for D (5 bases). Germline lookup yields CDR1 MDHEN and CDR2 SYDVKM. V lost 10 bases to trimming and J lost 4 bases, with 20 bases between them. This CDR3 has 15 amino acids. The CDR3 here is CATQDRAGPNQPQHF. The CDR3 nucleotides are TGTGCCACCCAAGACCGGGCAGGGCCTAATCAGCCCCAGCATTTT.

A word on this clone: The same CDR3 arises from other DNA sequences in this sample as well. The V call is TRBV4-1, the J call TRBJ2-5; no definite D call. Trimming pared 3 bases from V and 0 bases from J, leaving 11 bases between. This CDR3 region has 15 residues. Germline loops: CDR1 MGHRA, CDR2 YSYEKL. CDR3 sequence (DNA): TGCGCCAGCAGCCAGGGCGACCGATACCAAGAGACCCAGTACTTC. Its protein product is CASSQGDRYQETQYF.

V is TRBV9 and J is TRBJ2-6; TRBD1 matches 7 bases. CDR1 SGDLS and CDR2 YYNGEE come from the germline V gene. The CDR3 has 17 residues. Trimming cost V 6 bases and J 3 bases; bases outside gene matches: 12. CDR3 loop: CASNQNKPGGGANVLTF. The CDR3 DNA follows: TGTGCCAGCAACCAAAATAAACCAGGGGGTGGGGCCAACGTCCTGACTTTC.

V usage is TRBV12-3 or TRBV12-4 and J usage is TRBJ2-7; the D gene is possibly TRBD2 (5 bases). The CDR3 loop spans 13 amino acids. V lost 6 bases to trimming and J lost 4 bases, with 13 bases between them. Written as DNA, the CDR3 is TGTGCCAGCAGGTTGCACGGGGAGTACGAGCAGTACTTC. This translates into CASRLHGEYEQYF.

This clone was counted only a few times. CDR3 sequence reads: CASSQWTGGNTEAFF. CDR3 bases: TGTGCCAGCAGCCAATGGACAGGGGGCAACACTGAAGCTTTCTTT. The rearrangement uses TRBV14 and TRBJ1-1, with 11 bases matching TRBD1. With V trimmed by 2 bases and J by 2 bases, 1 base remained unmatched. CDR3 length: 15 residues. Looked up from germline, CDR1 is SGHDN and CDR2 is FVKESK.

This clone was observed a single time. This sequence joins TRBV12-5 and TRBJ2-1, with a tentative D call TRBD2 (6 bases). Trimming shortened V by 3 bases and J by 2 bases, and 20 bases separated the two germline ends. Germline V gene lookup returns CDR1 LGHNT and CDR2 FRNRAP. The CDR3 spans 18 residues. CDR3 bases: TGTGCTAGTGGTTTCGCCAGCGGGTATAGCCAGCCCTACAATGAGCAGTTCTTC. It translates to CASGFASGYSQPYNEQFF.

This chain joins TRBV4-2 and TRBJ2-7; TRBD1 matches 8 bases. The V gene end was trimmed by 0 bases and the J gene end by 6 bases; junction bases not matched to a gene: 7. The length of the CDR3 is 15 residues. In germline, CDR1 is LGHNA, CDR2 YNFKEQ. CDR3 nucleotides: TGTGCCAGCAGCCAAGATCAGCAGGGGGCGCGCGAGCAGTACTTC. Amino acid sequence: CASSQDQQGAREQYF.

CDR3 sequence: CASSGGGQETQYF. Written as DNA, the CDR3 is TGCGCCAGCAGCGGGGGGGGCCAAGAGACCCAGTACTTC. This chain links TRBV5-1 with TRBJ2-5, with 7 positions matching TRBD2. J lost 1 base, V lost 4 bases, and 1 base had no gene match. The CDR3 contains 13 residues. Looked up from germline, CDR1 is SGHRS and CDR2 is YFSETQ.

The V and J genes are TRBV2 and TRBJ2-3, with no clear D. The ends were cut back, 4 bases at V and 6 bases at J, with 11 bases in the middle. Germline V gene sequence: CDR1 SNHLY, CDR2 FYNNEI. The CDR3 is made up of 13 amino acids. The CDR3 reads CASSVPPVDTQYF. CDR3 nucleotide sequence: TGTGCCAGCAGTGTACCCCCGGTGGATACGCAGTATTTT. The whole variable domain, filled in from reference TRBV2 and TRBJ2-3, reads EPEVTQTPSHQVTQMGQEVILRCVPISNHLYFYWYRQILGQKVEFLVSFYNNEISEKSEIFDDQFSVERPDGSNFTLKIRSTKLEDSAMYFCASSVPPVDTQYFGPGTRLTVL.

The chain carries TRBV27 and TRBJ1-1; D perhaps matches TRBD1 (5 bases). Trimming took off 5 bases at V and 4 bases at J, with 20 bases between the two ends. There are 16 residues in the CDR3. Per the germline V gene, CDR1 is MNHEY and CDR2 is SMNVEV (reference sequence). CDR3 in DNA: TGTGCCAGCAGTCCACGTGAGCAGGGCTTTAGCACTGAAGCTTTCTTT. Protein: CASSPREQGFSTEAFF.

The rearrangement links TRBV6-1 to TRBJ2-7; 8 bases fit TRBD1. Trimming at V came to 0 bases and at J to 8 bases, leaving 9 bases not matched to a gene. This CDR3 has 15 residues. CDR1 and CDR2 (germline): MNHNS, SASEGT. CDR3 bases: TGTGCCAGCAGTGAAGCGGACAGGGTTCCTACGAAGCAGTACTTC. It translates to CASSEADRVPTKQYF.